Sequencing of this TCR beta chain was carried out in a study of PD-L1 blockade in urothelial cancer. Across the whole study: Median blood clonality was 0.080, with 82,636 unique TCRs.

The table came from immunoSEQ multiplex PCR; TCRdb's copy has only in-frame clones and leaves some out. The data hold about 41,000 clones, with 85% observed a single time. Time point: peripheral blood 6 weeks after treatment start. This CDR3 spans 14 amino acids. V trimming: 6 bases; J trimming: 5 bases; junction bases outside the gene matches: 6. Germline values: CDR1 SNHLY, CDR2 FYNNEI. The TCR originated in a man in his sixties or seventies with urothelial cancer. The source material was PBMCs, sampled around atezolizumab (anti-PD-L1) treatment. The chain is built from TRBV2 and TRBJ2-1; TRBD2 matches 8 bases. CDR3 DNA sequence: TGTGCCAGCAGCGTAACTAGCGGTAACAATGAGCAGTTCTTC. Translated, it gives CASSVTSGNNEQFF.